This TCR beta chain was sequenced in a study of brain T cells in children with intractable seizures. Assay used: immunoSEQ multiplex PCR; TCRdb lists only in-frame clones, some missing. The sample lists some 62,000 clones; 90% to 96% were seen once. Sequencing was limited to surgery cases with top T cell transcript signatures in brain tissue. CDR1 and CDR2 from the germline V gene are MNHEY and SVGAGI. The CDR3 runs 15 residues. Trimming took off 1 base at V and 0 bases at J, with 9 bases between the two ends. This TCR derives from a boy less than two years old with focal cortical dysplasia and intractable seizures. Sequenced here: peripheral blood, sampled at surgery. The chain recombines TRBV6-5 with TRBJ1-1; D perhaps matches TRBD1 (5 bases). This CDR3 reads CASSYYGGLNTEAFF. CDR3 nucleotides: TGTGCCAGCAGTTACTACGGGGGGTTGAACACTGAAGCTTTCTTT.